The entry below gives a single T cell receptor beta chain sequence along with its context. The antigen is unknown. The data were taken from a study of blood T cells in healthy people across ages. Study-level points and caveats: TCR beta diversity was tightly associated with the proportion of naive T cells. More naive CD4+ cells and higher diversity marked long-lived donors relative to aged donors.

A second PCR of roughly 7 to 11 cycles used a sample-barcoded 5' primer and a J-beta primer mix. Each single sample gave us at least 2.5 million CDR3-containing paired-end reads. MiXCR, applied by TCRdb to the 5' RACE reads, yields one record per CDR3 protein. The sample lists around 400,000 distinct CDR3 sequences, about 49% seen once, with under 60% in the top ten. Each donor supplied around 9.9 milliliters of peripheral blood. This clonotype was obtained from a man aged 60 to 75 in good health. The sample was blood.

CDR3 protein: CSETATQYNEQFF. CDR3 DNA: TGCAGCGAGACAGCGACCCAGTACAATGAGCAGTTCTTC. The chain combines TRBV29-1 with TRBJ2-1, with a possible D match to TRBD1 (5 bases). This CDR3 region has 13 residues. V was trimmed by 7 bases and J by 4 bases, leaving 14 bases between them. CDR1 and CDR2 from the germline V gene are SQVTM and ANQGSEA.